These T cell receptor beta chains were read from a single sample in a study of T cells in Graves' hyperthyroidism and ophthalmopathy. TCRdb processed the multiplex PCR reads anew with MiXCR; each CDR3 protein has one entry. The sample carries 500,000 to 600,000 distinct CDR3 sequences, 15% to 20% recorded once. Sequenced material: blood. The origin of the receptors is a middle-aged man with Graves' ophthalmopathy. The CDR3 runs from the conserved cysteine through the conserved F or W. A D gene is named only where the DNA matches it firmly. Clone size, where shown, is once, few, many, or a class for clones that have expanded.

clone_size: .
d_call: .
j_call: TRBJ2-7
v_call: TRBV29-1
cdr3_nt: TGCAGCGCCGGACAGACCTACGAGCAGTACTTC
cdr3_aa: CSAGQTYEQYF

clone_size: few
d_call: TRBD1
j_call: TRBJ2-4
v_call: TRBV27
cdr3_nt: TGTGCCAGCGGACCACGGGACAGGGGTAACATTCAGTACTTC
cdr3_aa: CASGPRDRGNIQYF

clone_size: few
d_call: .
j_call: TRBJ2-2
v_call: TRBV9
cdr3_nt: TGTGCCAGCAGCGTCTGGGGCGTAAGCACCGGGGAGCTGTTTTTT
cdr3_aa: CASSVWGVSTGELFF

clone_size: few
d_call: .
j_call: TRBJ2-7
v_call: TRBV29-1
cdr3_nt: TGCAGCGTTGAGAAGGGGTCAGGCGAGCAGTACTTC
cdr3_aa: CSVEKGSGEQYF

clone_size: few
d_call: TRBD1
j_call: TRBJ1-1
v_call: TRBV6-1
cdr3_nt: TGTGCCAGCAGTCCGGAGGTGGCAGGGGGAGGCACTGAAGCTTTCTTT
cdr3_aa: CASSPEVAGGGTEAFF

clone_size: .
d_call: .
j_call: TRBJ2-1
v_call: TRBV12-3/TRBV12-4
cdr3_nt: TGTGCCAGCAGTTTAGGCCAGCCCTACAATGAGCAGTTCTTC
cdr3_aa: CASSLGQPYNEQFF

clone_size: few
d_call: .
j_call: TRBJ1-2
v_call: TRBV12-3/TRBV12-4
cdr3_nt: TGTGCCAGCAGTTTAGCCCCGGGGACTTTATATGGCTACACCTTC
cdr3_aa: CASSLAPGTLYGYTF

clone_size: many
d_call: TRBD1
j_call: TRBJ2-7
v_call: TRBV6-8
cdr3_nt: TGTGCCAGCAGTTACTCGGGGGACAGTTCATCCTACGAGCAGTACTTC
cdr3_aa: CASSYSGDSSSYEQYF

clone_size: few
d_call: TRBD2
j_call: TRBJ2-1
v_call: TRBV5-6
cdr3_nt: TGTGCCAGCAGCCAGGGACTAGCGGGGTTCCCAACCTACAATGAGCAGTTCTTC
cdr3_aa: CASSQGLAGFPTYNEQFF

clone_size: .
d_call: .
j_call: TRBJ2-7
v_call: TRBV20-1
cdr3_nt: TGCAGTGCTAGTGAATTAAGGTCCGGGGACGAGCAGTACTTC
cdr3_aa: CSASELRSGDEQYF

clone_size: .
d_call: TRBD2
j_call: TRBJ2-1
v_call: TRBV5-1
cdr3_nt: TGCGCCAGCAGCTCACGCGCCCCGGGACTAGCGCATTTCTCCTACAATGAGCAGTTCTTC
cdr3_aa: CASSSRAPGLAHFSYNEQFF

clone_size: few
d_call: TRBD2
j_call: TRBJ2-3
v_call: TRBV20-1
cdr3_nt: TGCAGTGCCGGGACTAGCGGGAGTTTTGCGCAGTATTTT
cdr3_aa: CSAGTSGSFAQYF

clone_size: .
d_call: .
j_call: TRBJ2-1
v_call: TRBV9
cdr3_nt: TGTGCCAGCAGCGTAGAAAGTCGTTCCTACAATGAGCAGTTCTTC
cdr3_aa: CASSVESRSYNEQFF

clone_size: few
d_call: .
j_call: TRBJ1-2
v_call: TRBV27
cdr3_nt: TGTGCCAGCAGTCTCACAGGGCACGGGGGCTACACCTTC
cdr3_aa: CASSLTGHGGYTF

clone_size: .
d_call: .
j_call: TRBJ2-1
v_call: TRBV12-5
cdr3_nt: TGTGCTAGTGGTCCCGGGCGAGGGCACAATGAGCAGTTCTTC
cdr3_aa: CASGPGRGHNEQFF

clone_size: few
d_call: .
j_call: TRBJ1-5
v_call: TRBV6-4
cdr3_nt: TGTGCCAGCAGTGTCCCGAGGGTCCGGGGTTATGAGGCCCAGCATTTT
cdr3_aa: CASSVPRVRGYEAQHF

clone_size: many
d_call: TRBD1
j_call: TRBJ2-5
v_call: TRBV15
cdr3_nt: TGTGCCACCAGTATGGACAGGGGGCGAAAAGAGACCCAGTACTTC
cdr3_aa: CATSMDRGRKETQYF

clone_size: many
d_call: .
j_call: TRBJ1-2
v_call: TRBV29-1
cdr3_nt: TGCAGCGTTGGGGGGGCGGAGGGCTACACCTTC
cdr3_aa: CSVGGAEGYTF

clone_size: .
d_call: .
j_call: TRBJ2-7
v_call: TRBV7-9
cdr3_nt: TGTGCCAGCAGCTTATCGGGGGCCTCCTACGAGCAGTACTTC
cdr3_aa: CASSLSGASYEQYF

clone_size: few
d_call: .
j_call: TRBJ1-1
v_call: TRBV20-1
cdr3_nt: TGCAGTGCTAAAGGTGGCCATCTGAACACTGAAGCTTTCTTT
cdr3_aa: CSAKGGHLNTEAFF

clone_size: many
d_call: .
j_call: TRBJ1-1
v_call: TRBV12-3/TRBV12-4
cdr3_nt: TGTGCCAGCAGACCAGACCGTTCGAACACTGAAGCTTTCTTT
cdr3_aa: CASRPDRSNTEAFF

clone_size: .
d_call: .
j_call: TRBJ2-5
v_call: TRBV6-1
cdr3_nt: TGTGCCAGCAGTGCCCCTGGAGGGGAGACCCAGTACTTC
cdr3_aa: CASSAPGGETQYF

clone_size: .
d_call: TRBD1
j_call: TRBJ1-5
v_call: TRBV9
cdr3_nt: TGTGCCAGCAGTGGGACAGGGTCGCAGCCCCAGCATTTT
cdr3_aa: CASSGTGSQPQHF

clone_size: few
d_call: .
j_call: TRBJ2-2
v_call: TRBV3-1
cdr3_nt: TGTGCCAGCAGCCAACCCGCACTCACCGGGGAGCTGTTTTTT
cdr3_aa: CASSQPALTGELFF

clone_size: many
d_call: TRBD1
j_call: TRBJ1-5
v_call: TRBV6-2/TRBV6-3
cdr3_nt: TGTGCCAGCAGTTACTCGAGAATAGTTCGCGTGACAGGGGAAGTTCAGCCCCAGCATTTT
cdr3_aa: CASSYSRIVRVTGEVQPQHF

clone_size: .
d_call: TRBD1
j_call: TRBJ1-3
v_call: TRBV14
cdr3_nt: TGTGCCAGCAGACGACAGGGGGAGTCTGGAAACACCATATATTTT
cdr3_aa: CASRRQGESGNTIYF

clone_size: .
d_call: TRBD2
j_call: TRBJ2-3
v_call: TRBV11-2
cdr3_nt: TGTGCCAGCAGCTTAAGCCCGGGACTAGCGGGGGGACGGGATACGCAGTATTTT
cdr3_aa: CASSLSPGLAGGRDTQYF

clone_size: many
d_call: .
j_call: TRBJ1-4
v_call: TRBV28
cdr3_nt: TGTGCCAGCAGTTTAGGACAGCTAAATGAAAAACTGTTTTTT
cdr3_aa: CASSLGQLNEKLFF

clone_size: few
d_call: .
j_call: TRBJ1-4
v_call: TRBV12-3/TRBV12-4
cdr3_nt: TGTGCCAGCAGTTTCAAGGGTTTGAACGAAAAACTGTTTTTT
cdr3_aa: CASSFKGLNEKLFF

clone_size: .
d_call: .
j_call: TRBJ1-5
v_call: TRBV6-5
cdr3_nt: TGTGCCAGCAGTTACTCGCAACAATCAGGGCAGCCCCAGCATTTT
cdr3_aa: CASSYSQQSGQPQHF

clone_size: .
d_call: .
j_call: TRBJ1-6
v_call: TRBV10-3
cdr3_nt: TGTGCCATCAGTGAGTCGCCAGGGCTCCCAGGGATTTCACCCCTCCACTTT
cdr3_aa: CAISESPGLPGISPLHF

clone_size: few
d_call: TRBD2
j_call: TRBJ2-3
v_call: TRBV29-1
cdr3_nt: TGCAGCGTTCGGAAAACGGGGGGGCCGAGTACGCAGTATTTT
cdr3_aa: CSVRKTGGPSTQYF

clone_size: once
d_call: .
j_call: TRBJ2-3
v_call: TRBV6-5
cdr3_nt: TGTGCCAGCAGTTACTTGGCTAGTCGCACAGATACGCAGTATTTT
cdr3_aa: CASSYLASRTDTQYF

clone_size: .
d_call: TRBD1
j_call: TRBJ1-2
v_call: TRBV7-3
cdr3_nt: TGTGCCAGCAGCTTTGGGACAGGGGGAAACTATGGCTACACCTTC
cdr3_aa: CASSFGTGGNYGYTF

clone_size: few
d_call: .
j_call: TRBJ1-2
v_call: TRBV7-2
cdr3_nt: TGTGCCAGCAGCTCCCCACGGCAGGGAGTCTATGGCTACACCTTC
cdr3_aa: CASSSPRQGVYGYTF

clone_size: many
d_call: TRBD1
j_call: TRBJ1-2
v_call: TRBV5-1
cdr3_nt: TGCGCCAGCAGCACATCGGGGGACAGCTATGGCTACACCTTC
cdr3_aa: CASSTSGDSYGYTF

clone_size: .
d_call: TRBD2
j_call: TRBJ2-2
v_call: TRBV7-2
cdr3_nt: TGTGCCAGCAGTCTCAGGGGAGCGGGGGGCACCGGGGAGCTGTTTTTT
cdr3_aa: CASSLRGAGGTGELFF

clone_size: few
d_call: .
j_call: TRBJ2-1
v_call: TRBV24-1
cdr3_nt: TGTGCCACCAGTGACATCCGGGCGTTGCAGTTCTTC
cdr3_aa: CATSDIRALQFF

clone_size: .
d_call: .
j_call: TRBJ1-2
v_call: TRBV12-3/TRBV12-4
cdr3_nt: TGTGCCAGCAGTTCCCGTGACACTTTTAACTATGGCTACACCTTC
cdr3_aa: CASSSRDTFNYGYTF

clone_size: .
d_call: TRBD2
j_call: TRBJ2-7
v_call: TRBV7-8
cdr3_nt: TGTGCCAGCAGCGGACTAGCGGGGGTATACGAGCAGTACTTC
cdr3_aa: CASSGLAGVYEQYF

clone_size: few
d_call: TRBD1
j_call: TRBJ1-1
v_call: TRBV6-1
cdr3_nt: TGTGCCAGCAGTGGGGACAGGGGGAACACTGAAGCTTTCTTT
cdr3_aa: CASSGDRGNTEAFF

clone_size: .
d_call: TRBD2
j_call: TRBJ2-1
v_call: TRBV20-1
cdr3_nt: TGCAGTGCCAGACTAGCGGGAGGGAATGAGCAGTTCTTC
cdr3_aa: CSARLAGGNEQFF

clone_size: many
d_call: .
j_call: TRBJ2-3
v_call: TRBV3-1
cdr3_nt: TGTGCCAGCAGCCAAGAACGGGGTAGAGGGGGCACAGATACGCAGTATTTT
cdr3_aa: CASSQERGRGGTDTQYF

clone_size: .
d_call: .
j_call: TRBJ1-5
v_call: TRBV27
cdr3_nt: TGTGCCAGCAGTCTAAGGGACAATGCCAATCAGCCCCAGCATTTT
cdr3_aa: CASSLRDNANQPQHF

clone_size: many
d_call: .
j_call: TRBJ2-7
v_call: TRBV7-9
cdr3_nt: TGTGCCAGCAGCCCACGGGACAACTCCCCCTACGAGCAGTACTTC
cdr3_aa: CASSPRDNSPYEQYF

clone_size: many
d_call: TRBD1
j_call: TRBJ2-1
v_call: TRBV7-3
cdr3_nt: TGTGCCAGTAAACAGACAGGGGGCTCCTACAATGAGCAGTTCTTC
cdr3_aa: CASKQTGGSYNEQFF

clone_size: many
d_call: TRBD2
j_call: TRBJ2-7
v_call: TRBV2
cdr3_nt: TGTGCCAACAGCGGGGGCTCCTACGAGCAGTACTTC
cdr3_aa: CANSGGSYEQYF

clone_size: few
d_call: .
j_call: TRBJ1-2
v_call: TRBV4-1
cdr3_nt: TGCGCCAGCAGCCAAGAATGGCGCGCCGGCTACACCTTC
cdr3_aa: CASSQEWRAGYTF

clone_size: many
d_call: TRBD1
j_call: TRBJ2-3
v_call: TRBV2
cdr3_nt: TGTGCCACACACAGGGGGCAGGACACAGATACGCAGTATTTT
cdr3_aa: CATHRGQDTDTQYF

clone_size: .
d_call: .
j_call: TRBJ2-7
v_call: TRBV20-1
cdr3_nt: TGCAGTGCTAGATACGGGCCTCAGTTGGCCTACGAGCAGTACTTC
cdr3_aa: CSARYGPQLAYEQYF

clone_size: .
d_call: .
j_call: TRBJ1-1
v_call: TRBV6-5
cdr3_nt: TGTGCCAGCAGTTACTCAGCCCCCGCAAGGGCAGTTTCCCCTGAAGCTTTCTTT
cdr3_aa: CASSYSAPARAVSPEAFF

clone_size: .
d_call: .
j_call: TRBJ1-2
v_call: TRBV6-1
cdr3_nt: TGTGCCAGCATTTCCCTCGGGACCCCGGAGGGCTACACCTTC
cdr3_aa: CASISLGTPEGYTF

clone_size: .
d_call: TRBD1
j_call: TRBJ2-6
v_call: TRBV2
cdr3_nt: TGTGCCAGCAGTCCGGGACAGGATGAATCTGGGGCCAACGTCCTGACTTTC
cdr3_aa: CASSPGQDESGANVLTF

clone_size: many
d_call: .
j_call: TRBJ2-3
v_call: TRBV2
cdr3_nt: TGTGCCAGCAGTGCCAAGAGCACAGATACGCAGTATTTT
cdr3_aa: CASSAKSTDTQYF

clone_size: .
d_call: TRBD2
j_call: TRBJ2-3
v_call: TRBV30
cdr3_nt: TGTGCCTGGACCCCCGGACTAGCCATCACAGATACGCAGTATTTT
cdr3_aa: CAWTPGLAITDTQYF